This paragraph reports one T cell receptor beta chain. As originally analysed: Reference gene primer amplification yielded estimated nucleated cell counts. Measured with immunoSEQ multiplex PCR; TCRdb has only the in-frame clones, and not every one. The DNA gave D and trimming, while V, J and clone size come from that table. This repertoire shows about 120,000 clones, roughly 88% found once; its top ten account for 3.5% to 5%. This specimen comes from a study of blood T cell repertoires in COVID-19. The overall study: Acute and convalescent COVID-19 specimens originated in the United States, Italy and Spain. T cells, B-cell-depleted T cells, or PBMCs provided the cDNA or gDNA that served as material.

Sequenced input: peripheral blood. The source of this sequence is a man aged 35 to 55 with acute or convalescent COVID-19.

DNA for the CDR3: TGTGCCACCAGTAAAGAGGGCGACCACGAGCAGTACTTC. It specifies CATSKEGDHEQYF. This chain joins TRBV24-1 and TRBJ2-7, with a weak D call TRBD2 (5 bases). Deletions cut 6 bases from V and 5 bases from J, with 13 bases between. The CDR3 is 13 amino acids. Germline CDR1 and CDR2: KGHDR and SFDVKD.